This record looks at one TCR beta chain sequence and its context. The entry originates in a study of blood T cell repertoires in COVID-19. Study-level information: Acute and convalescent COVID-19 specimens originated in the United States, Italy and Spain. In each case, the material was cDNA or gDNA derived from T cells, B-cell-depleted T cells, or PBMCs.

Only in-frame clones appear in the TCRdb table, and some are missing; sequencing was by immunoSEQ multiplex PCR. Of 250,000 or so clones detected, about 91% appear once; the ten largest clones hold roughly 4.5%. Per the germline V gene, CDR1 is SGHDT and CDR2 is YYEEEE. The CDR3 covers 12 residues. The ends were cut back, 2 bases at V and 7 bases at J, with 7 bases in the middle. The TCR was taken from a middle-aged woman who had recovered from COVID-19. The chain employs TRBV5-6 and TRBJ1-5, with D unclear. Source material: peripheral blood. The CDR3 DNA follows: TGTGCCAGCAGCTTTGGCCAACAGCCCCAGCATTTT. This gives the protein CASSFGQQPQHF.